This T cell receptor (beta chain) is from a study of blood T cells in healthy people across ages. This clonotype was counted only a few times. V was pared by 0 bases and J by 5 bases, with 14 bases between. This CDR3 comprises 16 residues. Germline CDR1 and CDR2: LGHNA and YSLEER. Sample-barcoded 5' priming and a J-beta primer mix drove a second PCR of roughly 6 to 12 cycles. A single record per CDR3 protein comes from TCRdb applying MiXCR to the 5' RACE reads. This sample yields around 650,000 distinct CDR3 sequences, of which around two fifths are seen a single time; 25% to 30% belongs to the top ten.

The chain combines TRBV4-3 with TRBJ2-1, with a possible D match to TRBD2 (5 bases). This clonotype was obtained from a man at least 80 years old in good health. Sample: blood. DNA of the CDR3: TGCGCCAGCAGCCAAGATCTACGGGAACCTGACAATGAGCAGTTCTTC. Translation: CASSQDLREPDNEQFF.